Listed below are T cell receptor beta chains from one sample, sequenced in a study of T-cell memory formation after mild COVID-19. TCRdb reprocessed the 5' RACE reads via MiXCR and lists one record per CDR3 protein. Seen here are roughly 250,000 distinct CDR3 sequences, about 16% observed once, and the top ten hold roughly 3.6%. Sequencing input: PBMCs or a T cell subset sorted from them (not recorded which). The receptor set was obtained from a man aged 18 to 35 who had mild COVID-19 (a few samples of this study predate the infection). Cell type and time point are not known. The conserved cysteine and the conserved F or W are not part of the CDR3 here. The D gene is left open where the match is weak. Not all rows give a size; the values are once, few, many and, for expanded clones, a class.

CDR3 length	V gene	D gene	clone size	J gene	CDR3 protein
16	TRBV5-6	TRBD2	many	TRBJ2-1	ASSLRGSSGSSYNEQF
14	TRBV6-6	NA	NA	TRBJ1-2	ASSYQSPPGVYGYT
12	TRBV19	NA	NA	TRBJ2-3	ASNWGPFTDTQY
14	TRBV4-3	TRBD1	NA	TRBJ1-2	ASSLGNRGHGYGYT
13	TRBV20-1	TRBD1	few	TRBJ2-3	SARVGGAWTDTQY
10	TRBV12-3/TRBV12-4	NA	NA	TRBJ1-1	ASSKVGIEAF
11	TRBV7-9	NA	NA	TRBJ2-2	ASSFDQFGELF
14	TRBV4-2	TRBD2	NA	TRBJ2-3	ASSLASGVSTDTQY
11	TRBV20-1	NA	NA	TRBJ2-1	SASISTGNEQF
13	TRBV5-1	TRBD2	NA	TRBJ2-7	ASRPTSGATYEQY
12	TRBV11-2	NA	NA	TRBJ2-1	ASSKSRHTNEQF
16	TRBV9	TRBD2	few	TRBJ2-2	ASSPRLAGGTNTGELF
14	TRBV20-1	NA	NA	TRBJ1-1	SARIRQEIMNTEAF
13	TRBV28	NA	many	TRBJ2-3	ASSPLQVGTDTQY
14	TRBV11-2	TRBD2	NA	TRBJ2-5	ASSPLRTSGDETQY
12	TRBV15	NA	few	TRBJ1-4	ATRFEFRDEKLF